This T cell receptor (beta chain) was recorded in a study of cytomegalovirus exposure and HLA in healthy donors. Primers included in the PCR were 60 Vbeta and 13 Jbeta primers. Clones were sequenced by immunoSEQ multiplex PCR, and TCRdb holds only the in-frame ones, with some missing. The data show some 120,000 clones, with 55% to 75% seen just once and roughly 1.5% held by the top ten. Regarding the study as a whole: Several top significant clusters appeared, in a later analysis, to be linked to common viral pathogens. The only immune exposure information that was available was CMV serostatus. In a later analysis, a missense DCLRE1C variant was linked to TCR beta V- and J-gene trimming. High sensitivity and specificity were reportedly achieved when the classifier diagnosed cytomegalovirus status.

Germline V lookup: CDR1 SGHNT, CDR2 YENEEA. The CDR3 runs 13 residues. Germline trimming cut 3 bases from V and 5 bases from J; bases unmatched to any gene: 3. Notes on this clone: Its antigen is as yet unknown.

The clonotype comes from a man aged 25-45 years in good health and CMV-seropositive. What was sequenced was PBMCs. The chain has TRBV11-3 and TRBJ1-1, with 7 bases aligning to TRBD1. DNA for the CDR3: TGTGCCAGCAGCTTCACAGGGGAGACTGAAGCTTTCTTT. This encodes CASSFTGETEAFF.